The clone carrying this TCR beta chain was counted only a few times. What it recognizes is unknown. The data were taken from a study of T cells after yellow fever vaccination. Study background: Fractions low in cell number were prepared with SMART-Seq v4 Ultra Low Input.

Conversion of TCR transcripts into cDNA relied on 5'RACE template switching, which added a universal primer site and UMIs. TCRdb re-derived calls from the 5' RACE reads in MiXCR, one entry per CDR3 protein. This sample yields some 200,000 distinct CDR3 sequences, of which approximately 9.9% are seen a single time; approximately 34% belongs to the top ten. Overall study results and limits: Post-booster samples contained most primary-vaccination clones (around 95% CD4, roughly 88% CD8).

The CDR3 is 16 residues long. Germline CDR1 reads SGHRS; CDR2 reads YFSETQ. V shed 1 base and J shed 1 base, with 14 bases lying between them. This receptor was taken from a man aged 18 to 30 who received the YFV17D yellow fever vaccine. The chain carries TRBV5-1 and TRBJ1-1; a weak D match, TRBD1 (6 bases). The material was CD8+ T cells sorted from PBMCs, obtained 15 days after the yellow fever booster vaccination. The CDR3 protein is CASSLLGAGENTEAFF. Here the CDR3 DNA reads TGCGCCAGCAGCTTGCTGGGGGCGGGTGAGAACACTGAAGCTTTCTTT.